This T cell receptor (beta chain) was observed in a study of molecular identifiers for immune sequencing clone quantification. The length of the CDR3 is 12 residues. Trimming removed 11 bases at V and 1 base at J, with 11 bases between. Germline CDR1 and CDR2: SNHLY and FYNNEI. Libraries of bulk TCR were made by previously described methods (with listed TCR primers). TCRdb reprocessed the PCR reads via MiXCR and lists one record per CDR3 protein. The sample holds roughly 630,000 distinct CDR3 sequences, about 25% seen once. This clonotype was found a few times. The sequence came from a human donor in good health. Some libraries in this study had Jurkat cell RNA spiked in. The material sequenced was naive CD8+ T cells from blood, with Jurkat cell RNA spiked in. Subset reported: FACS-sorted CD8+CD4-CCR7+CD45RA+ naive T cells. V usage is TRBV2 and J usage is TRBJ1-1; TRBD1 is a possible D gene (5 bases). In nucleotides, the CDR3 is TGTGCCTCAGGACAAAAGAACACTGAAGCTTTCTTT. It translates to CASGQKNTEAFF.